What follows is one T cell receptor (beta chain) and its context. The data are from a study of shared clonotypes between healthy human individuals. Nashville, Tennessee was home to all donors, each a Caucasian adult. The table came from immunoSEQ multiplex PCR; TCRdb's copy has only in-frame clones and leaves some out. The table records 400,000 to 500,000 clones, 76% of them present only once. The specimen was PBMCs. This sequence originates from a woman in her 40s in good health. Some clones in this sample may be carry-over from other donors' samples.

The DNA of the CDR3 is TGTGCCAGCTCACCTTTAGGGACAGGGGGCGAAAAACTGTTTTTT. It yields the protein CASSPLGTGGEKLFF. The chain combines TRBV18 with TRBJ1-4, with TRBD1 matching over 12 bases. The germline V gene encodes CDR1 KGHSH and CDR2 LQKENI. This CDR3 is built from 15 residues. Trimming cost V 3 bases and J 8 bases; bases outside gene matches: 4.